This TCR beta chain derives from a study of cytomegalovirus exposure and HLA in healthy donors. Overall study findings and caveats: For cytomegalovirus status, the classifier reportedly gave diagnoses with high specificity and sensitivity.

V was pared by 6 bases and J by 0 bases, with 11 bases between. From germline, CDR1 is SGHTA and CDR2 FQGNSA. The CDR3 length is 14 residues. Clones were sequenced by immunoSEQ multiplex PCR, and TCRdb holds only the in-frame ones, with some missing. The sample lists 50,000 to 65,000 clones; more than 70% were seen once. On this clone: No antigen is known for it.

The receptor's source is a woman aged 18-29 years in good health and CMV-seropositive. Sequenced material: PBMCs. The V call is TRBV7-2, the J call TRBJ1-2; D gene uncertain. The DNA of the CDR3 is TGTGCCAGCAGGAAGAGCGAAGCTAACTATGGCTACACCTTC. This gives the protein CASRKSEANYGYTF.